This is a list of T cell receptor beta chains from one sample in a study of blood T cell repertoires in COVID-19. Sequenced by immunoSEQ multiplex PCR; TCRdb stores in-frame clones only, minus some. The profile shows over 350,000 clones, around 90% of them singletons. The sample consisted of PBMCs or T cells enriched from blood (not recorded which). Every receptor here comes from a woman between 18 and 29 years old with acute COVID-19. CDR3s include the opening cysteine and the closing phenylalanine or tryptophan. A D gene is named only where the DNA matches it firmly. Some rows mark clone size as missing; the rest say once, few, many or name a class of expanded clone.

v_call	d_call	cdr3_length	j_call	clone_size	cdr3_nt	cdr3_aa
TRBV19	-	13	TRBJ1-3	few	TGTGCCAGTAGTCGGACAAGTGGAAACACCATATATTTT	CASSRTSGNTIYF
TRBV27	TRBD2	13	TRBJ2-7	-	TGTGCCAGCAGACTAGCGGGAGCCTACGAGCAGTACTTC	CASRLAGAYEQYF
TRBV9	-	13	TRBJ2-7	-	TGTGCCAGCAGCGTAGGACAGGCGGGCGAGCAGTACTTC	CASSVGQAGEQYF
TRBV6-2/TRBV6-3	-	14	TRBJ2-2	-	TGTGCCAGCAGTTCGACTGTAAACACCGGGGAGCTGTTTTTT	CASSSTVNTGELFF
TRBV2	TRBD2	14	TRBJ2-7	few	TGTGCCAGCAGTGGGGGGGGAACCTCCTACGAGCAGTACTTC	CASSGGGTSYEQYF
TRBV25-1	TRBD2	15	TRBJ2-3	-	TGTGCCAGCAGTGAAAGCGGGGGGGCCACAGATACGCAGTATTTT	CASSESGGATDTQYF
TRBV7-2	-	16	TRBJ2-7	-	TGTGCCAGCAGCTTAGCAGCCAGGCGGGGGCACTACGAGCAGTACTTC	CASSLAARRGHYEQYF
TRBV5-6	TRBD1	15	TRBJ2-7	-	TGTGCCAGCAGATTACAGGGGTCGAGCTCCTACGAGCAGTACTTC	CASRLQGSSSYEQYF
TRBV27	-	12	TRBJ1-4	-	TGTGCCAGCAGTCGACCGGGTGAAAAACTGTTTTTT	CASSRPGEKLFF
TRBV5-4	TRBD1	13	TRBJ2-2	few	TGTGCCAGCAGCTCTCAGGGGGCCGGGGAGCTGTTTTTT	CASSSQGAGELFF
TRBV7-9	TRBD1	15	TRBJ1-4	-	TGTGCCAGCAGCCGCGGGACAGGGGATAATGAAAAACTGTTTTTT	CASSRGTGDNEKLFF
TRBV7-2	TRBD1	14	TRBJ1-6	-	TGTGCCAGCAGACGGGACAGGGGAAATTCACCCCTCCACTTT	CASRRDRGNSPLHF
TRBV19	TRBD1	15	TRBJ1-6	-	TGTGCCAGTAGTCCCCGACAGGGGGCGAACTCACCCCTCCACTTT	CASSPRQGANSPLHF
TRBV27	TRBD1	13	TRBJ1-1	-	TGTGCCAGCACCCGGACAGGGGGCACTGAAGCTTTCTTT	CASTRTGGTEAFF
TRBV7-2	-	13	TRBJ2-3	-	TGTGCCAGCAGCTTCCCGGGGACAGATACGCAGTATTTT	CASSFPGTDTQYF
TRBV28	-	14	TRBJ2-7	-	TGTGCCAGCAGTTTATCTGGCGGGCGGTACGAGCAGTACTTC	CASSLSGGRYEQYF
TRBV30	-	14	TRBJ2-3	-	TGTGCCTGGGACGCCTCCGGGAGATTAGATACGCAGTATTTT	CAWDASGRLDTQYF
TRBV21-1	-	18	TRBJ1-5	-	TGTGCCAGCAGCCCCCTACTCCCGGACAGGGGGAAGAATCAGCCCCAGCATTTT	CASSPLLPDRGKNQPQHF
TRBV27	-	13	TRBJ1-2	-	TGTGCCAGCAGTTCCGGGGGGCTCTATGGCTACACCTTC	CASSSGGLYGYTF
TRBV5-4	TRBD1	15	TRBJ2-7	-	TGTGCCAGCAGTGGGACGGGACAGAGGGCCTACGAGCAGTACTTC	CASSGTGQRAYEQYF
TRBV10-2	-	13	TRBJ1-4	-	TGCGCCAGCAGTGCGGGGGTAAACGAAAAACTGTTTTTT	CASSAGVNEKLFF
TRBV7-8	-	13	TRBJ1-5	few	TGTGCCAGCAGCTTAGGATTTACACAGCCCCAGCATTTT	CASSLGFTQPQHF
TRBV19	-	15	TRBJ2-6	-	TGTGCCAGTAGTATTACAGGGACTGGGGCCAACGTCCTGACTTTC	CASSITGTGANVLTF
TRBV28	TRBD1	17	TRBJ1-5	once	TGTGCCAGCAGTTTGCCTACAGACAGGGAAGGCAATCAGCCCCAGCATTTT	CASSLPTDREGNQPQHF
TRBV27	-	19	TRBJ2-7	-	TGTGCCAGCAGTTTATATGGAGCATTGCGGGGTTTTGGTTCCTACGAGCAGTACTTC	CASSLYGALRGFGSYEQYF
TRBV27	TRBD2	12	TRBJ2-1	-	TGTGCCAGCAGCCGGACTAGAGGGGAGCAGTTCTTC	CASSRTRGEQFF
TRBV11-3	TRBD1	13	TRBJ2-7	-	TGTGCCAGCAGCCCGGGACAGGGTTACGAGCAGTACTTC	CASSPGQGYEQYF
TRBV7-9	TRBD1	17	TRBJ1-3	-	TGTGCCAGCAGCTTAGTGGTTGTGACAGGGGAAGGAAACACCATATATTTT	CASSLVVVTGEGNTIYF
TRBV4-1	TRBD2	15	TRBJ2-1	-	TGCGCCAGCAGCCGGAGCGGGGGAATCTACAATGAGCAGTTCTTC	CASSRSGGIYNEQFF
TRBV5-6	-	13	TRBJ2-1	-	TGTGCCAGCAGCGACACTAGCCCCAGTGAGCAGTTCTTC	CASSDTSPSEQFF
TRBV29-1	-	14	TRBJ2-1	-	TGCAGCGTTGACGAGGGAGTATCCTACAATGAGCAGTTCTTC	CSVDEGVSYNEQFF
TRBV4-1	TRBD1	13	TRBJ1-2	-	TGCGCCAGCACACAGGGGTCGGGCTATGGCTACACCTTC	CASTQGSGYGYTF
TRBV27	TRBD2	15	TRBJ2-1	-	TGTGCCAGCAGTTCCGGACTAGCGGGTTACAATGAGCAGTTCTTC	CASSSGLAGYNEQFF
TRBV23-1	-	15	TRBJ2-1	-	TGCGCCAGCAGGGTGGGGATAGCGACCTACAATGAGCAGTTCTTC	CASRVGIATYNEQFF
TRBV12-5	-	13	TRBJ1-2	-	TGTGCTAGTGGTTTGGTGGCCAGCTATGGCTACACCTTC	CASGLVASYGYTF
TRBV3-1/TRBV3-2	-	15	TRBJ2-5	once	TGTGCCAGCAGCTTAACTCATAGTACCCAAGAGACCCAGTACTTC	CASSLTHSTQETQYF
TRBV20-1	-	11	TRBJ2-7	-	TGCAGAGGGGACAAGTCCTACGAGCAGTACTTC	CRGDKSYEQYF
TRBV6-5	TRBD1	12	TRBJ1-2	-	TGTGCCAGCAGTTATCGACAGGGCGGCTACACCTTC	CASSYRQGGYTF
TRBV2	-	16	TRBJ1-2	-	TGTGCCAGCAGTGAACGATACAGCCCAGCTAACTATGGCTACACCTTC	CASSERYSPANYGYTF
TRBV6-5	-	12	TRBJ2-5	-	TGTGCCAGCAGAGAGGGCCGGGAGACCCAGTACTTC	CASREGRETQYF
TRBV9	TRBD1	16	TRBJ2-7	once	TGTGCCAGCAGCCCTAGACAGGGGAGGAACTCCTACGAGCAGTACTTC	CASSPRQGRNSYEQYF
TRBV27	TRBD2	15	TRBJ2-5	once	TGTGCCAGCAGTGGCGGGAGTCTAGGGCAGGAGACCCAGTACTTC	CASSGGSLGQETQYF
TRBV30	-	15	TRBJ2-1	-	TGTGCCTGGAGGCGAGCGCGGGATACCTACAATGAGCAGTTCTTC	CAWRRARDTYNEQFF
TRBV4-2	-	14	TRBJ1-4	-	TGTGCCAGCAGCCCGACAGACGTTAAGGAAAAACTGTTTTTT	CASSPTDVKEKLFF
TRBV3-1/TRBV3-2	TRBD1	15	TRBJ2-3	-	TGTGCCAGCAGCTACCGGGACAGGGGCACAGATACGCAGTATTTT	CASSYRDRGTDTQYF
TRBV3-1/TRBV3-2	TRBD2	14	TRBJ2-3	-	TGTGCCAGCAGCCCGACTAGCGGGGGGTATACGCAGTATTTT	CASSPTSGGYTQYF
TRBV5-1	-	13	TRBJ2-7	-	TGCGCCAGCAGCTTGGCCGGGACACCCGAGCAGTACTTC	CASSLAGTPEQYF